The sequence of this T cell receptor (beta chain) was determined in a study of T cells in Graves' hyperthyroidism and ophthalmopathy. At the level of the study: The authors collected peripheral blood at initial diagnosis, before any treatment. Study findings and constraints: Blood also held most thyroid clonotypes expanded beyond 0.001.

Germline CDR1 reads SGDLS; CDR2 reads YYNGEE. The CDR3 has 16 amino acids. The V gene end was trimmed by 0 bases and the J gene end by 5 bases; junction bases not matched to a gene: 10. The definition of stable Graves' hyperthyroidism was no ophthalmopathy progression within 18 months. Clinical symptoms, serum thyroxine and TRAb, thyroid ultrasound and orbital computed tomography were used for the diagnoses. A remark on this clonotype: As yet, its antigen is unknown.

TCR beta CDR3 sequences were amplified from RNA transcripts. Carried out on the TCR CDR3, a first-round RT-PCR used the HTBI primer set. TCRdb used MiXCR to reprocess the multiplex PCR reads, holding one entry per CDR3 protein. The sample lists 400,000 to 550,000 distinct CDR3 sequences, approximately 14% occurring once. The genes are TRBV9 and TRBJ2-5; 7 nucleotides match TRBD2. The material sequenced was blood. The receptor comes from a young woman with Graves' hyperthyroidism. The CDR3 spells CASSVGLAGAGETQYF. CDR3 nucleotides: TGTGCCAGCAGCGTAGGGTTGGCGGGAGCGGGGGAGACCCAGTACTTC.